This TCR beta chain emerged from a study of cytomegalovirus exposure and HLA in healthy donors. General study points: A few of the chains that were CMV-associated were confirmed in vitro to be specific for CMV antigens. The authors enumerated 164 TCR beta chains as linked to cytomegalovirus. Rarity held for most TCR sequences, but there were some public TCRs that occurred in many donors. According to a later analysis, TCR clusters from the first cohort tended to co-occur in the 120 or so validation repertoires.

TCRdb's copy holds only in-frame clones and misses some; the assay was immunoSEQ multiplex PCR. This table holds around 300,000 clones, around nine tenths found once. CDR3 length: 16 amino acids. Germline lookup yields CDR1 LNHDA and CDR2 SQIVND (reference sequence). Losses at the gene ends were 6 bases for V and 1 base for J; bases not matched to a gene: 10. This clone was counted once. The antigen is not known. The V call is TRBV19, the J call TRBJ1-1, with 8 bases aligning to TRBD1. Specimen: PBMCs. The sequence was obtained from a woman younger than 30 in good health and CMV-seronegative. CDR3 sequence: CASSPLNRGGNTEAFF. The CDR3, as DNA: TGTGCCAGTAGCCCCTTAAACAGGGGGGGGAACACTGAAGCTTTCTTT.